The 32 T cell receptor beta chains below come from one sample, sequenced in a study of breast tumors, draining lymph nodes, adjacent tissues. TCRdb processed the multiplex PCR reads anew with MiXCR; each CDR3 protein has one entry. The sample consists of roughly 260,000 distinct CDR3 sequences, around 30% of them appearing once. The lymph nodes were axillary draining lymph nodes from breast cancer patients. The source material was axillary lymph node tissue. The receptors were sampled from a female donor with breast cancer. Some clones in this sample may be carry-over from other donors' samples.

The chain links TRBV15 to TRBJ2-3, with D possibly being TRBD2 (6 bases). The germline CDR1 and CDR2 sequences are LNHNV and YYDKDF (reference sequence). The CDR3 loop spans 18 amino acids. Deletions cut 3 bases from V and 6 bases from J, with 25 bases between. The CDR3 loop is CATSSSNIPEGGGDTQYF. The CDR3 DNA is TGTGCCACCAGCAGCTCTAACATCCCGGAGGGCGGCGGGGATACGCAGTATTTT.

The V gene is TRBV4-1, the J gene TRBJ2-7; D may be TRBD1 or TRBD2 (5 bases each). V was clipped by 7 bases and J by 2 bases, with 21 bases between them. Germline assignment: CDR1 MGHRA and CDR2 YSYEKL. The CDR3 loop spans 16 amino acids. This CDR3 reads CASTHSPGRSPYEQYF. Here the CDR3 DNA reads TGCGCCAGCACCCACTCCCCGGGACGGTCCCCCTACGAGCAGTACTTC.

Here the CDR3 DNA reads TGTGCCAGCAGTGAACTAGCGGGGGAGACCCAGTACTTC. It codes for CASSELAGETQYF. V is TRBV2 and J is TRBJ2-5, with 9 bases lining up with TRBD2. The CDR3 loop spans 13 amino acids. Trimming at V came to 2 bases and at J to 5 bases, leaving 0 bases not matched to a gene. Germline V CDR1 and CDR2: SNHLY, FYNNEI.

A remark on this clonotype: A junction end diverges from the germline sequence, so it may reflect a read error. The chain couples TRBV10-2 to TRBJ2-1; 8 bases are a match to TRBD2. The CDR3 extends over 18 amino acids. Looked up from germline, CDR1 is WSHSY and CDR2 is SAAADI. CDR3 residues: CATRSPGGRGRYYNEQFF. DNA for the CDR3: TGTGCCACGAGAAGTCCCGGGGGCCGCGGGAGGTACTACAATGAGCAGTTCTTC.

CDR3 bases: TGTGCCAGCAGCAGGGTACAGGCGAGAGAGACCCAGTACTTC. Translation gives CASSRVQARETQYF. The chain combines TRBV5-4 with TRBJ2-5, with a weak D call TRBD1 (5 bases). Germline lookup yields CDR1 SGHNT and CDR2 YYREEE (reference sequence). V lost 4 bases and J lost 4, with 14 bases in between. The CDR3 sequence is 14 residues long.

About this clonotype itself: A much bigger clone sits one base away, suggesting this may be a read error. The chain uses TRBV12-5 and TRBJ2-3, with D possibly being TRBD2 (5 bases). V was clipped by 6 bases and J by 6 bases, with 16 bases between them. Germline V gene lookup returns CDR1 LGHNT and CDR2 FRNRAP. The CDR3 length is 14 residues. The CDR3 loop is CASGSGSGLDTQYF. DNA for the CDR3: TGTGCTAGTGGATCGGGGAGTGGTTTGGATACGCAGTATTTT.

In this sample, this clonotype turned up many times. V and J are TRBV4-1 and TRBJ1-5, with a weak D call TRBD1 (5 bases). Germline CDR1 reads MGHRA; CDR2 reads YSYEKL. The CDR3 length is 15 residues. Trimming removed 4 bases from V and 10 bases from J, with 20 bases in between. The CDR3, as DNA: TGCGCCAGCAGCCCGATAGCGACAGCCCAGTTACCCCAGCATTTT. It yields the protein CASSPIATAQLPQHF.

This clonotype was seen repeatedly, ten times or more. V gene TRBV12-3 or TRBV12-4 combines with J gene TRBJ2-3; 7 nucleotides line up with TRBD2. The CDR3 contains 15 residues. The trim removed 7 bases at V and 4 bases at J, leaving 11 bases unmatched. The CDR3 sequence: CASTSRGGSSDTQYF. Here the CDR3 DNA reads TGTGCCAGCACCTCTCGGGGCGGGAGTTCAGATACGCAGTATTTT.

This clonotype has just a few counts. Since a much larger clone is just one base distant, this may be a read error. The chain uses TRBV5-6 and TRBJ2-2, with D tentatively TRBD1 or TRBD2 (6 bases each). This CDR3 region has 13 residues. Germline-derived CDR1 and CDR2 are SGHDT and YYEEEE. V gave up 2 bases and J gave up 6 bases, with 8 bases separating them. The CDR3 loop is CASSFRGAGELFF. The CDR3 nucleotides read TGTGCCAGCAGCTTTAGGGGGGCCGGGGAGCTGTTTTTT.

About this clonotype itself: A much larger clone is a single base away; this may be a read error. The V gene is TRBV20-1, the J gene TRBJ2-1, with 13 bases fitting TRBD2. The CDR3 loop spans 15 amino acids. The ends lost 5 bases at V and 9 bases at J; junction bases unmatched: 10. Germline V gene sequence: CDR1 DFQATT, CDR2 SNEGSKA (reference sequence). CDR3 region: CSAQATSGRVSEQFF. The CDR3 region has the DNA TGCAGTGCTCAAGCAACTAGCGGGAGGGTTAGTGAGCAGTTCTTC.

This clonotype came up many times. J is TRBJ2-1 and V is TRBV29-1; D is uncertain. This CDR3 region has 12 residues. CDR1 SQVTM and CDR2 ANQGSEA come from the germline V gene. The germline V and J ends were trimmed by 5 bases and 1 base, with 6 bases remaining between them. DNA for the CDR3: TGCAGCGTTTCTGAATCCTACAATGAGCAGTTCTTC. Its translation: CSVSESYNEQFF.

The chain has TRBV19 and TRBJ1-1; the D gene is possibly TRBD1 (6 bases). The germline V gene has CDR1 LNHDA and CDR2 SQIVND (reference sequence). The CDR3 sequence is 14 residues long. V shed 5 bases and J shed 5 bases, with 15 bases lying between them. The CDR3 nucleotides are TGTGCCAGTAGTCTTGGCAGGGGTGGGACTGAAGCTTTCTTT. This encodes CASSLGRGGTEAFF. The full variable domain, in which reference TRBV19 and TRBJ1-1 provide the parts outside the CDR3, is DGGITQSPKYLFRKEGQNVTLSCEQNLNHDAMYWYRQDPGQGLRLIYYSQIVNDFQKGDIAEGYSVSREKKESFPLTVTSAQKNPTAFYLCASSLGRGGTEAFFGQGTRLTVV.

The V and J genes are TRBV7-9 and TRBJ2-1; maybe TRBD2 (5 bases). The CDR3 runs to 14 residues. V was clipped by 5 bases and J by 0 bases, with 8 bases between them. CDR1 and CDR2 from the germline V gene are SEHNR and FQNEAQ (reference sequence). CDR3: CASSQRDSYNEQFF. Written as DNA, the CDR3 is TGTGCCAGCAGCCAACGGGACTCCTACAATGAGCAGTTCTTC. Full variable domain (remainder filled in from reference TRBV7-9 and TRBJ2-1): DTGVSQNPRHKITKRGQNVTFRCDPISEHNRLYWYRQTLGQGPEFLTYFQNEAQLEKSRLLSDRFSAERPKGSFSTLEIQRTEQGDSAMYLCASSQRDSYNEQFFGPGTRLTVL.

This clonotype turned up a few times. The V and J genes are TRBV28 and TRBJ1-4, with D hard to call. Germline CDR1 and CDR2: MDHEN and SYDVKM. The germline V and J ends were trimmed by 3 bases and 7 bases, with 12 bases remaining between them. The CDR3 runs 14 residues. In DNA form, the CDR3 reads TGTGCCAGCAGTTTGCAGGCAGAGGGTGAAAAACTGTTTTTT. Translating gives CASSLQAEGEKLFF.

The sample holds many counts of this clonotype. V gene TRBV11-2 combines with J gene TRBJ2-1, with 8 bases that match TRBD2. The CDR3 loop spans 19 amino acids. V lost 4 bases, J lost 7 bases, and 21 bases stayed unmatched. Germline CDR1 and CDR2: SGHAT and FQNNGV. This CDR3 reads CASSSGRGATGGPGNEQFF. DNA for the CDR3: TGTGCCAGCAGCTCGGGTCGGGGGGCAACGGGAGGGCCGGGGAATGAGCAGTTCTTC.

This clonotype came up many times. The rearrangement links TRBV4-3 to TRBJ2-3; a weak D match, TRBD1 (5 bases). Trimming left V 7 bases short and J 0 bases short, with 14 bases between. The CDR3 loop spans 15 amino acids. Germline CDR1 is LGHNA and CDR2 is YSLEER. The CDR3 sequence: CASKPSRASTDTQYF. In DNA form, the CDR3 reads TGCGCCAGCAAGCCAAGCAGGGCTAGCACAGATACGCAGTATTTT.

This clonotype was detected many times. The rearrangement uses TRBV9 and TRBJ1-2; a weak D match, TRBD1 (6 bases). This CDR3 spans 14 amino acids. V lost 0 bases to trimming and J lost 4 bases, with 10 bases between them. The V gene's germline CDR1 is SGDLS and CDR2 YYNGEE. The CDR3 coding sequence is TGTGCCAGCAGCGTAGAGGACAGCGGCTATGGCTACACCTTC. Protein product: CASSVEDSGYGYTF.

As concerns this clonotype: A much larger clone lies a single base off, so this may be a read error. CDR3 sequence (DNA): TGTGCCGGCATGACTAGCGAAGTCGATGAGCAGTTCTTC. Its protein is CAGMTSEVDEQFF. The genes are TRBV5-4 and TRBJ2-1; 8 positions agree with TRBD2. The J segment lost 8 bases and the V segment lost 10 bases, leaving 11 bases of the junction unmatched. This CDR3 spans 13 amino acids. CDR1 SGHNT and CDR2 YYREEE come from the germline V gene (reference sequence).

This clonotype appeared many times. The rearrangement uses TRBV29-1 and TRBJ2-7; D possibly corresponds to TRBD1 (5 bases). Germline loops: CDR1 SQVTM, CDR2 ANQGSEA. V was pared by 4 bases and J by 7 bases, with 17 bases between. CDR3 length: 13 residues. The CDR3 reads CSVVGRAAPEQYF. The CDR3 DNA is TGCAGCGTTGTTGGCAGGGCAGCTCCAGAGCAGTACTTC.

This clonotype has a count of ten or more. The chain recombines TRBV20-1 with TRBJ2-7; 9 bases match TRBD1. This CDR3 has 16 residues. In germline, CDR1 is DFQATT, CDR2 SNEGSKA (reference sequence). V lost 1 base and J lost 4; bases outside the gene matches: 11. CDR3 sequence reads: CSARVPAGTGYYEQYF. Here the CDR3 DNA reads TGCAGTGCTAGAGTTCCGGCGGGGACAGGGTATTACGAGCAGTACTTC.

This clonotype came up many times. The chain is built from TRBV10-3 and TRBJ2-1, with TRBD2 matching 14 bases. J lost 4 bases, V lost 3 bases, and 5 bases had no gene match. CDR3 length equals 17 residues. Germline CDR1 reads ENHRY; CDR2 reads SYGVKD. CDR3 region: CAISEGLAGGLYNEQFF. CDR3 nucleotides: TGTGCCATCAGTGAAGGACTAGCGGGAGGTCTATACAATGAGCAGTTCTTC.

The chain has TRBV7-2 and TRBJ1-6, with D possibly being TRBD1 (6 bases). The CDR3 sequence is 15 residues long. Germline CDR1 and CDR2: SGHTA and FQGNSA. V was cut by 1 base and J by 10 bases, with 14 bases left in between. The chain's CDR3 is CASSLVQGDGSPLHF. The CDR3 DNA is TGTGCCAGCAGCTTAGTACAGGGTGACGGCTCACCCCTCCACTTT.

This chain connects TRBV6-1 to TRBJ2-1; 16 nucleotides align to TRBD2. V shed 2 bases and J 6 bases; nucleotides not matched to a gene: 7. Germline CDR1 reads MNHNS; CDR2 reads SASEGT. CDR3 length: 18 residues. In DNA, the CDR3 is TGTGCCAGCAGTGAAACCGGGACTAGCGGGAGGGCCTTCAATGAGCAGTTCTTC. Amino acid sequence: CASSETGTSGRAFNEQFF.

With regard to this clonotype: A read error may be the cause here, since a much bigger clone is one base away. This CDR3 fails to terminate in the conserved phenylalanine or tryptophan, so it likely reflects a read error. The chain employs TRBV11-2 and TRBJ2-7; D unclear. Germline values: CDR1 SGHAT, CDR2 FQNNGV. The CDR3 extends over 16 amino acids. V lost 0 bases and J 0 bases, leaving 12 bases between the germline ends. CDR3: CASSLEWSRFSYEQYS. CDR3 DNA sequence: TGTGCCAGCAGCTTAGAGTGGTCGAGGTTCTCCTACGAGCAGTACTCC.

At least ten counts were recorded for this clonotype. The chain uses TRBV5-1 and TRBJ2-3; tentative D call: TRBD2 (6 bases). The germline V gene encodes CDR1 SGHRS and CDR2 YFSETQ. V was shortened by 4 bases and J by 0 bases, with 18 bases between the two germline ends. The CDR3 is 17 amino acids. The chain's CDR3 is CASSPRGSGSSTDTQYF. The CDR3 DNA reads TGCGCCAGCAGCCCTAGGGGTAGCGGATCTAGCACAGATACGCAGTATTTT. Together with reference TRBV5-1 and TRBJ2-3, the CDR3 gives the full variable domain: KAGVTQTPRYLIKTRGQQVTLSCSPISGHRSVSWYQQTPGQGLQFLFEYFSETQRNKGNFPGRFSGRQFSNSRSEMNVSTLELGDSALYLCASSPRGSGSSTDTQYFGPGTRLTVL.

This clonotype was picked up a small number of times. The gene calls are TRBV7-2 and TRBJ1-1; maybe TRBD1 (5 bases). V was shortened by 0 bases and J by 7 bases, with 12 bases between the two germline ends. Germline V gene data show CDR1 as SGHTA and CDR2 as FQGNSA. This CDR3 region has 14 residues. The CDR3 region is CASSLAPGRGEAFF. In DNA form, the CDR3 reads TGTGCCAGCAGCTTAGCGCCGGGGAGGGGTGAAGCTTTCTTT.

Concerning this clonotype itself: Being one base from a much bigger clone, this may be a read error. V usage is TRBV5-4 and J usage is TRBJ1-5; D possibly corresponds to TRBD1 (6 bases). V was trimmed by 4 bases and J by 5 bases, leaving 13 bases between them. Per the germline V gene, CDR1 is SGHNT and CDR2 is YYREEE (reference sequence). This CDR3 is built from 14 residues. This CDR3 is CASSRRGNDQPQHF. The CDR3 bases are TGTGCCAGCAGCAGAAGGGGGAACGATCAGCCCCAGCATTTT.

This clonotype showed up many times. The rearrangement joins TRBV24-1 to TRBJ2-3; D possibly uses TRBD1 or TRBD2 (5 bases each). The CDR3 covers 17 residues. The V gene's germline CDR1 is KGHDR and CDR2 SFDVKD. V was cut by 1 base and J by 2 bases, with 15 bases left in between. This CDR3 reads CATSDFRGSRDTDTQYF. As DNA, the CDR3 is TGTGCCACCAGTGATTTTCGGGGCTCACGGGACACAGATACGCAGTATTTT.

This clonotype was seen many times. The chain has TRBV7-6 and TRBJ2-3, with D perhaps matching TRBD2 (6 bases). The CDR3 consists of 14 residues. Between the trimmed V and J ends, which lost 2 bases and 4 bases, there was a span of 10 bases. The germline V gene has CDR1 SGHVS and CDR2 FNYEAQ. CDR3 bases: TGTGCCAGCAGCTTAAGCGGAGGGGCAGATACGCAGTATTTT. It yields the protein CASSLSGGADTQYF.

Notes on this clonotype: It may be a read error: a sequence one base away is much more abundant. J is TRBJ2-4 and V is TRBV25-1, with no clear D. The germline V gene encodes CDR1 MGHDK and CDR2 SYGVNS. CDR3 length: 13 amino acids. CDR3 DNA: TGTGCCAGCAGTGAATTCACCACCCAGAATAAGTCCTTC. Protein sequence: CASSEFTTQNKSF.

This clonotype was seen a few times. The rearrangement joins TRBV27 to TRBJ2-3; possible D gene TRBD2, 8 bases. This CDR3 is built from 16 residues. Looked up from germline, CDR1 is MNHEY and CDR2 is SMNVEV (reference sequence). The germline V and J ends were trimmed by 2 bases and 1 base, with 13 bases remaining between them. CDR3 residues: CASSLGGGTGTDTQYF. In DNA form, the CDR3 reads TGTGCCAGCAGTTTAGGCGGGGGGACAGGCACAGATACGCAGTATTTT.

This clonotype was recorded many times. V gene TRBV3-2 combines with J gene TRBJ2-5; the table assigns TRBD2, which was not confirmed against the DNA. TRBV3-2 is a pseudogene. The CDR3 totals 16 residues. CDR3 coding DNA: TGTGCCAGCAGCGAACACTTAAGCGGGGGTGTAGAGACCCAGTACTTC. Its protein is CASSEHLSGGVETQYF.